This TCR beta chain comes out of a study of blood T cell repertoires in COVID-19. As for the study in general: From T cells, B-cell-depleted T cells, or PBMCs came the material, which was cDNA or gDNA.

A few counts support this clone. The CDR3 is 15 residues long. The V end lost 2 bases, the J end lost 6 bases, and 17 bases lay between the germline ends. Original methodology: How many nucleated cells were present was estimated from reference gene primer amplification. Sequencing was performed with immunoSEQ multiplex PCR; in TCRdb, only in-frame clones are kept and a portion is missing. Clonal size and the V and J genes are those of that table, whereas D and trimming came from the DNA. The repertoire has under 95,000 clones, around 85% of them found once; the top ten carry over 5%. What was sequenced was peripheral blood. The gene calls are TRBV23-1 and TRBJ2-7; TRBD1 might be the D (6 bases). TRBV23-1 belongs to the ORF category, with a function that is uncertain. The source is a man in his fifties or sixties with acute or convalescent COVID-19. This chain's CDR3 is CASSQNRASWGEQYF. CDR3 in DNA: TGCGCCAGCAGTCAAAACAGGGCGTCATGGGGCGAGCAGTACTTC.